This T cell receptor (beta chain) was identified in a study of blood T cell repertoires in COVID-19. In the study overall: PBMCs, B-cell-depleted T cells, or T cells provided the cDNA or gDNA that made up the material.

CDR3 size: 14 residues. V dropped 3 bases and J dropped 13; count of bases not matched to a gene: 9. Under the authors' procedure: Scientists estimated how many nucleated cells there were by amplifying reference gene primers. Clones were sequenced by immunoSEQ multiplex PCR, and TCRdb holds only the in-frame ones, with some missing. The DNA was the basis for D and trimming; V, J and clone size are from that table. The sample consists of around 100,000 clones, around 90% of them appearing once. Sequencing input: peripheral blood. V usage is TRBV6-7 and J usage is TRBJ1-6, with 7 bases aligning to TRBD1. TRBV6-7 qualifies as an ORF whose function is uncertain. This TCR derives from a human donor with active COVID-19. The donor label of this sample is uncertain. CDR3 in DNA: TGTGCCAGCAGTTATGACAGGGCGCCGAGGCCCCTCCACTTT. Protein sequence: CASSYDRAPRPLHF.